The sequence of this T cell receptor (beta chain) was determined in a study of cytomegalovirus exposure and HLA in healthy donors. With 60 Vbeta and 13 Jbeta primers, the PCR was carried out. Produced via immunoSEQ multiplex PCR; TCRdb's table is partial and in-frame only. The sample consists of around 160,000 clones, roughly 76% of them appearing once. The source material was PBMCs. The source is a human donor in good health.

Here the CDR3 DNA reads TGTGCCAGCAGTCCCCATACAGGGGTCGGAAACACCATATATTTT. Encoded protein: CASSPHTGVGNTIYF. The rearrangement uses TRBV28 and TRBJ1-3, with 7 bases identical to TRBD1. CDR1 MDHEN and CDR2 SYDVKM come from the germline V gene. The CDR3 has 15 amino acids. Trimming removed 5 bases from V and 4 bases from J; junction bases left unmatched: 8.